A single TCR beta chain is shown here with its context. Assay: immunoSEQ multiplex PCR; the TCRdb copy retains only in-frame clones and omits some. Among about 100,000 clones, roughly nine tenths were seen once, and the ten largest hold around 8.4%. This specimen belongs to a study of T cell responses to AZD1222 COVID-19 vaccine. Whether given at about 4 or about 12 weeks, second doses were pooled. CDR3 length equals 11 residues. Germline V gene sequence: CDR1 KGHSH, CDR2 LQKENI. The germline V and J ends were trimmed by 4 bases and 5 bases, with 5 bases remaining between them. The sample in question was peripheral blood, obtained 28 days after the second AZD1222 dose. This TCR came from an adult who received the AZD1222 COVID-19 vaccine. V is TRBV18 and J is TRBJ2-5; unclear D gene. In DNA, the CDR3 is TGTGCCAGCTCACAGGCTGAGACCCAGTACTTC. Translating gives CASSQAETQYF.